The present TCR beta chain was sequenced within a study of T cell changes during pregnancy in multiple sclerosis. Per germline, CDR1 MNHEY and CDR2 SMNVEV (reference sequence). Trimming removed 5 bases at V and 5 bases at J, with 22 bases between. The CDR3 runs to 16 residues. Profiled with immunoSEQ multiplex PCR; TCRdb holds only in-frame clones, not every one. Of 30,000 to 40,000 clones detected, about 90% appear once; the ten largest clones hold around 3.3%. The clonotype comes from a female donor with multiple sclerosis, enrolled in a pregnancy study. The sequencing used CD8+ T cells from peripheral blood mononuclear cells, collected in the third trimester of pregnancy. This rearrangement joins TRBV27 to TRBJ2-7, with a possible D match to TRBD2 (7 bases). The CDR3 region is CASSETRGGYRDEQYF. CDR3 sequence (DNA): TGTGCCAGCAGTGAGACTAGGGGGGGGTATCGGGACGAGCAGTACTTC.